This entry describes one TCR beta chain. Its antigen is currently unknown. Here immunoSEQ multiplex PCR was the method, and the copy in TCRdb shows in-frame clones only, minus some. Of roughly 120,000 clones in the sample, about 85% were seen once. This sample was taken from a study of T cell responses to AZD1222 COVID-19 vaccine. Study results and caveats: Elevations in Spike-specific TCR breadth and depth followed administration of two AZD1222 doses. Donors skewed white British and female; clonal diversity was possibly underestimated. After the peak T cell response, and only then, were repertoires sampled.

Germline V gene lookup returns CDR1 SGHTS and CDR2 YDEGEE. Trimming took off 2 bases at V and 2 bases at J, with 1 base between the two ends. The CDR3 sequence is 11 residues long. The rearrangement links TRBV5-8 to TRBJ1-1; D call uncertain. The sequence came from an adult in good health. The sample was peripheral blood, taken on day 0 of AZD1222 vaccination. The CDR3 bases are TGTGCCAGCAGCTTTAACACTGAAGCTTTCTTT. It specifies CASSFNTEAFF.